The source of this TCR beta chain is a study of blood T cell repertoires in COVID-19. The CDR3 has 14 amino acids. V was shortened by 0 bases and J by 5 bases, with 8 bases between the two germline ends. CDR1 is SGDLS and CDR2 is YYNGEE in the germline V gene. Data came from immunoSEQ multiplex PCR; TCRdb stores just in-frame clones and leaves some out. Here the sample spans fewer than 200,000 clones, over 65% being singletons. The age range of participants was 18 to 89 years, with residence in more than 20 US areas. The sample holds a few counts of this clone. Other nucleotide sequences in the sample specify the same CDR3.

J is TRBJ1-4 and V is TRBV9; D possibly corresponds to TRBD1 (5 bases). Sequencing input: PBMCs or T cells enriched from blood (not recorded which). This sequence was found in a woman between 50 and 59 years old who had recovered from COVID-19. The CDR3 region has the DNA TGTGCCAGCAGCGTAGTCGGGGGGAATGAAAAACTGTTTTTT. Protein sequence: CASSVVGGNEKLFF.